The 11 T cell receptor beta chains reported below all come from one sample, sequenced in a study of spatial heterogeneity in lung cancer. Time point indicated: sample taken at primary tumor resection. Extraction of whole RNA from tumor, nontumor lung or frozen PBMC preceded unsorted sequencing. TCRdb reprocessed the 5' RACE reads via MiXCR and lists one record per CDR3 protein. Of roughly 1,100 distinct CDR3 sequences listed, 6.5% to 7% were seen once; the top ten hold around an eighth. Sequences were derived from normal lung tissue next to the tumor, sampled at surgery. Receptors originate from a male donor with early-stage non-small cell lung cancer.

By sample fraction, this clonotype is medium-sized. This beta chain appears as a stray read in a library generated for alpha chains; its size is not informative. The chain joins TRBV27 to TRBJ2-1; D is unclear. The germline V gene has CDR1 MNHEY and CDR2 SMNVEV (reference sequence). V lost 1 base and J lost 5, with 6 bases in between. This CDR3 is 13 amino acids long. CDR3 nucleotide sequence: TGTGCCAGCAGTTTATATATCAACAATGAGCAGTTCTTC. Translated, it gives CASSLYINNEQFF.

This clonotype rates as medium-sized (0.01 to 0.1%). This beta chain is an unintended read in a library built for alpha chains; its size means little. J is TRBJ2-7 and V is TRBV27; D perhaps matches TRBD2 (5 bases). Per the germline V gene, CDR1 is MNHEY and CDR2 is SMNVEV (reference sequence). Trimming removed 5 bases from V and 2 bases from J, with 13 bases in between. The CDR3 has 14 amino acids. The CDR3 nucleotides are TGTGCCAGCAGTCCCGAGAGGAGGACCTACGAGCAGTACTTC. Translated: CASSPERRTYEQYF.

By sample share, this clonotype is medium-sized (0.01 to 0.1%). With the library built for alpha chains, this beta chain is off target and its frequency is not meaningful. The gene calls are TRBV7-2 and TRBJ2-3, with TRBD2 as a possible D gene (5 bases). Germline V gene data show CDR1 as SGHTA and CDR2 as FQGNSA. The CDR3 runs 15 residues. V lost 3 bases and J lost 5, with 15 bases in between. For the CDR3, the DNA is TGTGCCAGCAGCTTTGGCGGGCCAGCCGGAGATACGCAGTATTTT. Amino acid sequence: CASSFGGPAGDTQYF.

As regards this clonotype: This beta chain lies outside the target of a library built for alpha chains; its clone size means little. The J gene is TRBJ1-2, the V gene TRBV28; tentative D call: TRBD1 (5 bases). Germline V gene lookup returns CDR1 MDHEN and CDR2 SYDVKM. The CDR3 covers 15 residues. V gave up 2 bases and J gave up 0 bases, with 10 bases separating them. The CDR3 DNA reads TGTGCCAGCAGTTTAAATCAGGGCGCTAACTATGGCTACACCTTC. This codes for CASSLNQGANYGYTF.

This clonotype ranks as medium-sized. This beta chain is off target for a library built for alpha chains, so its abundance means little. CDR3 sequence: CSASPTSGANTGELFF. In DNA form, the CDR3 reads TGCAGTGCTTCTCCGACTAGCGGCGCGAACACCGGGGAGCTGTTTTTT. This rearrangement joins TRBV20-1 to TRBJ2-2, with 9 positions matching TRBD2. This CDR3 is built from 16 residues. The junction had 7 bases not matched to a gene; V was cut back by 5 bases and J by 0 bases. Germline V gene data show CDR1 as DFQATT and CDR2 as SNEGSKA (reference sequence).

This clonotype is large by share. A library prepared for alpha chains yielded this beta chain as an off-target read; its size is of little meaning. The V and J genes are TRBV19 and TRBJ2-7; 8 positions match TRBD1. With 0 bases clipped from V and 7 bases from J, the junction kept 11 bases outside the gene matches. Germline V lookup: CDR1 LNHDA, CDR2 SQIVND (reference sequence). The CDR3 runs 16 residues. CDR3 nucleotide sequence: TGTGCCAGTAGTATAGAGTCCGGGACAGGCCTCCTGGAGCAGTACTTC. It translates to CASSIESGTGLLEQYF. Full variable domain (remainder filled in from reference TRBV19 and TRBJ2-7): DGGITQSPKYLFRKEGQNVTLSCEQNLNHDAMYWYRQDPGQGLRLIYYSQIVNDFQKGDIAEGYSVSREKKESFPLTVTSAQKNPTAFYLCASSIESGTGLLEQYFGPGTRLTVT.

By share, this clonotype counts as medium-sized. For a library built for alpha chains, this beta chain is a stray read; little rests on its size. The J gene is TRBJ1-3, the V gene TRBV18, with TRBD1 matching 7 bases. Germline CDR1 reads KGHSH; CDR2 reads LQKENI. Trimming took 3 bases from V and 5 from J; bases not matched to a gene: 4. The CDR3 is 14 amino acids. As DNA, the CDR3 is TGTGCCAGCTCACCGGACAGGTTTCGAAACACCATATATTTT. Translating gives CASSPDRFRNTIYF.

Ten or more counts support this clonotype. This beta chain is an off-target read within a library intended for alpha chains, so its frequency means little. V usage is TRBV7-3 and J usage is TRBJ1-6; 12 bases match TRBD1. J gave up 9 bases and V 5 bases, and 8 bases lay outside the gene matches. Germline V gives CDR1 SGHTA, CDR2 FQGTGA. The CDR3 is 16 amino acids. The CDR3 region is CASSVTGTGGFSPLHF. CDR3 in DNA: TGTGCCAGCAGCGTCACCGGGACAGGGGGCTTTTCACCCCTCCACTTT.

By sample share, this clonotype is large (0.1 to 1%). A library prepared for alpha chains yielded this beta chain as an off-target read; its size is of little meaning. The chain combines TRBV6-2 or TRBV6-3 with TRBJ2-7, with D uncertain. The CDR3 totals 15 residues. V lost 0 bases and J lost 6, with 15 bases in between. The germline V gene has CDR1 MNHEY and CDR2 SVGEGT. CDR3 nucleotide sequence: TGTGCCAGCAGTTACTCCACCCCGGAGATCAGCGAGCAGTACTTC. Its translation is CASSYSTPEISEQYF.

This clonotype ranks as large. This beta chain is a stray read from a library made for alpha chains; its abundance is not meaningful. V and J are TRBV2 and TRBJ2-5, with TRBD2 matching 7 bases. This CDR3 is built from 16 residues. Losses at the gene ends were 3 bases for V and 5 bases for J; bases not matched to a gene: 12. CDR1 SNHLY and CDR2 FYNNEI come from the germline V gene. The CDR3 spells CASSDGASGRVETQYF. CDR3 nucleotides: TGTGCCAGCAGTGACGGGGCTAGCGGAAGAGTGGAGACCCAGTACTTC.

This clonotype qualifies as large. This beta chain is off target for a library built for alpha chains, so its abundance means little. V usage is TRBV7-9 and J usage is TRBJ2-1, with D perhaps TRBD1 (5 bases). The V gene lost 6 bases and the J gene lost 0 bases, with 9 bases spanning the gap. The V gene's germline CDR1 is SEHNR and CDR2 FQNEAQ (reference sequence). CDR3 length equals 14 residues. The CDR3 loop reads CASRGPSSYNEQFF. The CDR3 DNA sequence: TGTGCCAGCAGGGGGCCTAGCTCCTACAATGAGCAGTTCTTC.